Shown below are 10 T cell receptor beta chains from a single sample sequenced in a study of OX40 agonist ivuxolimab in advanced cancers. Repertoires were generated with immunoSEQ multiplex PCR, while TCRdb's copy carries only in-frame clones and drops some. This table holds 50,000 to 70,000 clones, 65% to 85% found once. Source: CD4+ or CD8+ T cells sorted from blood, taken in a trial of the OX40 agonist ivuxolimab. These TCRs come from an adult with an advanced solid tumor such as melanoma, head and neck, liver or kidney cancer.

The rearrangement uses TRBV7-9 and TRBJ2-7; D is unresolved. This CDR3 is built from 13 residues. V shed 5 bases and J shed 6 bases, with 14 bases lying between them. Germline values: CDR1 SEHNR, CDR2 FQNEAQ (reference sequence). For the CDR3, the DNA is TGTGCCAGCAGCCCCCGGCTCGACGGCGAGCAGTACTTC. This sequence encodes CASSPRLDGEQYF.

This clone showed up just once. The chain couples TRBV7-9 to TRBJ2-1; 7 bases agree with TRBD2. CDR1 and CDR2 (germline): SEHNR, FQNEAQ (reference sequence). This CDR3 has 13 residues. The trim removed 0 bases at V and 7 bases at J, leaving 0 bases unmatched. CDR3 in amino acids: CASSLARENEQFF. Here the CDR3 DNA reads TGTGCCAGCAGCTTAGCGCGGGAGAATGAGCAGTTCTTC.

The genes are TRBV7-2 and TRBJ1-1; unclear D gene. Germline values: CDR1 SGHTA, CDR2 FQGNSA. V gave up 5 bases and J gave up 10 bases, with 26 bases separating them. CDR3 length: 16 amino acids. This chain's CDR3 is CASSPYRTNQNGVAFF. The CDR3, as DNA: TGTGCCAGCAGCCCCTACCGCACGAACCAGAATGGTGTAGCTTTCTTT. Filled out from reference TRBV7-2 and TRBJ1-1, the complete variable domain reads GAGVSQSPSNKVTEKGKDVELRCDPISGHTALYWYRQSLGQGLEFLIYFQGNSAPDKSGLPSDRFSAERTGGSVSTLTIQRTQQEDSAVYLCASSPYRTNQNGVAFFGQGTRLTVV.

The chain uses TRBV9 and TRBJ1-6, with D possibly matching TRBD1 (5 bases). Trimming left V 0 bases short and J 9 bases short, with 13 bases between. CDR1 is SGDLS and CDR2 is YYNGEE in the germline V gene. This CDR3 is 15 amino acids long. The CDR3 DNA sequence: TGTGCCAGCAGCGTAGCTACGGGACGGAGTTCACCCCTCCACTTT. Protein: CASSVATGRSSPLHF.

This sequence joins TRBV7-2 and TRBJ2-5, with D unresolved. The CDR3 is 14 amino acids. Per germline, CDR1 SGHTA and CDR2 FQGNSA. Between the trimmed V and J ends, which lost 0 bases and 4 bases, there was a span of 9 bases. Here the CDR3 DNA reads TGTGCCAGCAGCTTAGCAGGGCGTCGAGAGACCCAGTACTTC. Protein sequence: CASSLAGRRETQYF.

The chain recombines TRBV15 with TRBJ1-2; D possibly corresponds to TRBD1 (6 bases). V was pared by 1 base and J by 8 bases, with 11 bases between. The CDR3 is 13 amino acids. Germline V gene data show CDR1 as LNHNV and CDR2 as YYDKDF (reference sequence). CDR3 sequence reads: CATSRAAGEGYTF. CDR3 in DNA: TGTGCCACCAGCAGAGCGGCAGGGGAAGGCTACACCTTC.

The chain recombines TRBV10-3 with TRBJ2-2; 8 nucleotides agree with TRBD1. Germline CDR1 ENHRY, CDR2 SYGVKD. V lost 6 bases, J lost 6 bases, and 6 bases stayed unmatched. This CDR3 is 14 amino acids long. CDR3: CAISGQGGAGELFF. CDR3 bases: TGTGCCATCAGCGGACAGGGAGGTGCCGGGGAGCTGTTTTTT.

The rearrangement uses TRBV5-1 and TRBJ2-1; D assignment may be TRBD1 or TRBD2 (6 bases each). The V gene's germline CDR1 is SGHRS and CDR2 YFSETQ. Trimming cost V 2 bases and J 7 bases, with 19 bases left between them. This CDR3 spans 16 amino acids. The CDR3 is CASSLAPVGGSNEQFF. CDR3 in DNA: TGCGCCAGCAGCTTAGCCCCGGTCGGGGGCTCAAATGAGCAGTTCTTC.

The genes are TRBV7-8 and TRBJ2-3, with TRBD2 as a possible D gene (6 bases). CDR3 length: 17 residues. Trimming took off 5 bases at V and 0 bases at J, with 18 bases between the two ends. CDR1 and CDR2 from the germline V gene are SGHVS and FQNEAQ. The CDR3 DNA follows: TGTGCCAGCAGCCCAAGCCGGCTCGGGGGTAGCACAGATACGCAGTATTTT. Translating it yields CASSPSRLGGSTDTQYF.

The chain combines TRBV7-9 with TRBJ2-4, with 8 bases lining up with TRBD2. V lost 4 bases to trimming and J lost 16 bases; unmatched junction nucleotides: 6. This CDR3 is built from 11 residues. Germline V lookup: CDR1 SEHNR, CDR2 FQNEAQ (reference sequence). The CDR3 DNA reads TGTGCCAGCAGCTCGGGACTAGAGGAATACTTC. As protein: CASSSGLEEYF.